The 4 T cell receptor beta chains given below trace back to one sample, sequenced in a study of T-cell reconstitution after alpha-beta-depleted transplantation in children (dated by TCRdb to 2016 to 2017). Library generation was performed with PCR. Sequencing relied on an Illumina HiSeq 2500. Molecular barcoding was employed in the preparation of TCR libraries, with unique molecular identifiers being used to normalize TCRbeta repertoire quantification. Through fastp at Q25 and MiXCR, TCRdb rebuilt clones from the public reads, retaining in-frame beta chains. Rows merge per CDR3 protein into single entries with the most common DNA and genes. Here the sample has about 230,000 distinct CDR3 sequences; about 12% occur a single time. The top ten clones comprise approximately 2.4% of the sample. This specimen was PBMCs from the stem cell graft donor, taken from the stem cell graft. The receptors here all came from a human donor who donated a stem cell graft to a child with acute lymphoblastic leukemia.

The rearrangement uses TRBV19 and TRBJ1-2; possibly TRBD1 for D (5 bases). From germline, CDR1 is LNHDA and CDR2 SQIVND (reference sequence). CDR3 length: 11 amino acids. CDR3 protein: CAAGGANGYTF. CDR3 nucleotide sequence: TGTGCTGCCGGGGGTGCGAATGGCTACACCTTC.

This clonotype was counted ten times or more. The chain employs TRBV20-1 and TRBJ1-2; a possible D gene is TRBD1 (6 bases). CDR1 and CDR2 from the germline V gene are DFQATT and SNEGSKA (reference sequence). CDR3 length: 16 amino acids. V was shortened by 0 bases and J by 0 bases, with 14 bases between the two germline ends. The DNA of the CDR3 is TGCAGTGCTAGAGACTACCGAGGGGGAACTAACTATGGCTACACCTTC. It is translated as CSARDYRGGTNYGYTF.

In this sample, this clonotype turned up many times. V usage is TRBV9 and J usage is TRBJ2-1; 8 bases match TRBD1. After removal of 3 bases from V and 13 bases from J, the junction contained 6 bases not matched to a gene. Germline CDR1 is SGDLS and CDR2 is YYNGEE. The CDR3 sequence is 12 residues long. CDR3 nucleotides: TGTGCCAGCAGCGGCTCCGGGACAGGTCAGTTCTTC. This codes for CASSGSGTGQFF.

The chain's CDR3 is CASSGTGLSPLHF. CDR3 bases: TGTGCCAGCAGCGGGACAGGGCTTTCACCCCTCCACTTT. The J gene is TRBJ1-6, the V gene TRBV6-1, with 9 bases matching TRBD1. The germline gives CDR1 MNHNS, CDR2 SASEGT. The length of the CDR3 is 13 residues. Germline trimming cut 6 bases from V and 9 bases from J; bases unmatched to any gene: 3.